Shown below are 30 T cell receptor beta chains from a single sample sequenced in a study of T cell changes during pregnancy in multiple sclerosis. Sequenced by immunoSEQ multiplex PCR; TCRdb stores in-frame clones only, minus some. The table includes over 85,000 clones, 91% detected once. The material sequenced was peripheral blood, taken after pregnancy. The receptors were gathered from a female donor in good health, enrolled as a control in a pregnancy study.

This chain connects TRBV28 to TRBJ2-2; 7 positions agree with TRBD1. The ends lost 6 bases at V and 8 bases at J; junction bases unmatched: 6. Germline CDR1 MDHEN, CDR2 SYDVKM. This CDR3 is 13 amino acids long. CDR3 amino acids: CASSPRGRGELFF. The DNA of the CDR3 is TGTGCCAGCAGCCCTAGGGGGCGGGGGGAGCTGTTTTTT.

The chain's CDR3 is CASSLALIGDYEQYF. As DNA, the CDR3 is TGTGCCAGCAGCTTAGCGCTAATAGGGGACTACGAGCAGTACTTC. The rearrangement joins TRBV7-9 to TRBJ2-7; the D gene is possibly TRBD1 (5 bases). The CDR3 length is 15 residues. The V gene lost 0 bases and the J gene lost 3 bases, with 12 bases spanning the gap. The germline gives CDR1 SEHNR, CDR2 FQNEAQ (reference sequence).

The chain links TRBV9 to TRBJ2-2, with D perhaps TRBD2 (6 bases). The CDR3 is 17 residues long. Germline CDR1 reads SGDLS; CDR2 reads YYNGEE. V gave up 0 bases and J gave up 1 base, with 13 bases separating them. CDR3 coding DNA: TGTGCCAGCAGCGTAGGCGCCGGGAGAGGGAACACCGGGGAGCTGTTTTTT. Amino acid sequence: CASSVGAGRGNTGELFF.

This sequence joins TRBV4-3 and TRBJ2-1; maybe TRBD2 (7 bases). Per the germline V gene, CDR1 is LGHNA and CDR2 is YSLEER. This CDR3 is 16 amino acids long. Trimming pared 0 bases from V and 13 bases from J, leaving 22 bases between. The CDR3 loop is CASSQEAGGGAGAQFF. The DNA of the CDR3 is TGCGCCAGCAGCCAAGAAGCCGGGGGAGGCGCGGGGGCTCAGTTCTTC.

The chain is built from TRBV7-2 and TRBJ2-1; D call uncertain. V was trimmed by 1 base and J by 9 bases, leaving 7 bases between them. The germline V gene has CDR1 SGHTA and CDR2 FQGNSA. This CDR3 comprises 12 residues. The CDR3 nucleotides read TGTGCCAGCAGCTTAGTGGGCATTGAGCAGTTCTTC. Its translation: CASSLVGIEQFF. Drawing the rest from reference TRBV7-2 and TRBJ2-1, the complete variable domain is GAGVSQSPSNKVTEKGKDVELRCDPISGHTALYWYRQSLGQGLEFLIYFQGNSAPDKSGLPSDRFSAERTGGSVSTLTIQRTQQEDSAVYLCASSLVGIEQFFGPGTRLTVL.

This clone was detected only once. The chain uses TRBV19 and TRBJ2-4; perhaps TRBD2 as D (6 bases). The V gene lost 3 bases and the J gene lost 0 bases, with 18 bases spanning the gap. This CDR3 has 18 amino acids. Looked up from germline, CDR1 is LNHDA and CDR2 is SQIVND (reference sequence). The CDR3 sequence is CASSIMGGRGLAKNIQYF. CDR3 nucleotides: TGTGCCAGTAGTATTATGGGTGGGCGGGGACTAGCCAAAAACATTCAGTACTTC.

The chain combines TRBV27 with TRBJ2-7; 9 positions agree with TRBD2. The CDR3 loop spans 16 amino acids. Trimming cost V 5 bases and J 1 base; bases outside gene matches: 9. Looked up from germline, CDR1 is MNHEY and CDR2 is SMNVEV (reference sequence). CDR3 in amino acids: CASSPLAGKSSYEQYF. The CDR3 bases are TGTGCCAGCAGTCCGCTAGCGGGGAAGAGTTCCTACGAGCAGTACTTC.

The rearrangement uses TRBV6-5 and TRBJ2-2, with a weak D call TRBD2 (6 bases). CDR3 length: 15 amino acids. Germline V gene data show CDR1 as MNHEY and CDR2 as SVGAGI. Trimming took off 0 bases at V and 3 bases at J, with 8 bases between the two ends. The CDR3 sequence is CASSYSRDYTGELFF. The CDR3 DNA follows: TGTGCCAGCAGTTACTCGAGGGACTACACCGGGGAGCTGTTTTTT.

The gene calls are TRBV14 and TRBJ2-1; tentative D call: TRBD1 (6 bases). Deletions cut 1 base from V and 5 bases from J, with 9 bases between. This CDR3 has 14 residues. The germline gives CDR1 SGHDN, CDR2 FVKESK. This CDR3 is CASSQGGLDNEQFF. Written as DNA, the CDR3 is TGTGCCAGCAGCCAAGGGGGGCTCGACAATGAGCAGTTCTTC.

This chain uses TRBV9 with TRBJ2-3; 10 bases map to TRBD1. With 3 bases clipped from V and 0 bases from J, the junction kept 10 bases outside the gene matches. The CDR3 runs to 18 residues. Germline V gene data show CDR1 as SGDLS and CDR2 as YYNGEE. The CDR3 coding sequence is TGTGCCAGCAGCGGAAGTAGGGACAGGGGTCCTAGCACAGATACGCAGTATTTT. It encodes CASSGSRDRGPSTDTQYF.

The chain recombines TRBV7-8 with TRBJ2-7; D might be TRBD2 (6 bases). Trimming cost V 3 bases and J 0 bases, with 12 bases left between them. This CDR3 region has 15 residues. CDR1 is SGHVS and CDR2 is FQNEAQ in the germline V gene. This CDR3 is CASSFVGGSSYEQYF. CDR3 nucleotides: TGTGCCAGCAGCTTTGTCGGGGGAAGCTCCTACGAGCAGTACTTC.

The chain carries TRBV7-6 and TRBJ2-7, with TRBD1 as a possible D gene (6 bases). V lost 3 bases and J lost 5, with 20 bases in between. Germline V gene data show CDR1 as SGHVS and CDR2 as FNYEAQ. CDR3 size: 16 residues. CDR3 sequence (DNA): TGTGCCAGCAGCTTCCAAACCGGGACAATCTTCCACGAGCAGTACTTC. It codes for CASSFQTGTIFHEQYF.

The J gene is TRBJ1-3, the V gene TRBV9; D gene uncertain. The CDR3 is made up of 14 amino acids. Germline V CDR1 and CDR2: SGDLS, YYNGEE. V was clipped by 2 bases and J by 1 base, with 7 bases between them. CDR3 protein: CASSVGDSGNTIYF. The CDR3 nucleotides read TGTGCCAGCAGCGTGGGCGATTCTGGAAACACCATATATTTT.

The chain combines TRBV25-1 with TRBJ2-7, with 10 bases matching TRBD1. Germline assignment: CDR1 MGHDK and CDR2 SYGVNS. The CDR3 spans 14 residues. With V trimmed by 5 bases and J by 5 bases, 6 bases remained unmatched. CDR3 sequence: CASSPGQGFHEQYF. CDR3 in DNA: TGTGCCAGCAGTCCGGGACAGGGGTTCCACGAGCAGTACTTC.

Only one count was recorded for this clone. The V and J genes are TRBV4-3 and TRBJ2-2; possible D gene TRBD2, 6 bases. Trimming removed 0 bases from V and 3 bases from J, with 11 bases in between. Germline V gene data show CDR1 as LGHNA and CDR2 as YSLEER. The CDR3 consists of 16 residues. Here the CDR3 reads CASSQDRGMYTGELFF. The CDR3 nucleotides are TGCGCCAGCAGCCAAGATCGGGGGATGTACACCGGGGAGCTGTTTTTT.

The V and J genes are TRBV14 and TRBJ1-5, with D uncertain. V shed 1 base and J shed 6 bases, with 10 bases lying between them. The CDR3 contains 14 residues. Germline CDR1 is SGHDN and CDR2 is FVKESK. CDR3 protein: CASSQGREGQPQHF. Written as DNA, the CDR3 is TGTGCCAGCAGCCAAGGCCGGGAGGGTCAGCCCCAGCATTTT.

This chain joins TRBV12-5 and TRBJ2-7; D might be TRBD2 (6 bases). Germline values: CDR1 LGHNT, CDR2 FRNRAP. V lost 3 bases and J 1 base, leaving 16 bases between the germline ends. This CDR3 is 16 amino acids long. CDR3 coding DNA: TGTGCTAGTGGTTTTTTAGTAAGGGACTCGTCCTACGAGCAGTACTTC. Amino acid sequence: CASGFLVRDSSYEQYF.

The rearrangement uses TRBV19 and TRBJ2-3, with TRBD1 matching over 7 bases. CDR3 length equals 15 residues. The J segment lost 1 base and the V segment lost 9 bases, leaving 10 bases of the junction unmatched. Germline V CDR1 and CDR2: LNHDA, SQIVND (reference sequence). CDR3 nucleotide sequence: TGTGCCAGCTCTAGGGGGCAGGGGGGCACAGATACGCAGTATTTT. Its protein is CASSRGQGGTDTQYF.

This sequence joins TRBV4-1 and TRBJ2-7, with D perhaps TRBD1 (6 bases). The V gene lost 6 bases and the J gene lost 4 bases, with 19 bases spanning the gap. The germline CDR1 and CDR2 sequences are MGHRA and YSYEKL. This CDR3 is 15 amino acids long. The CDR3 DNA follows: TGCGCCAGCAGGCCAGGGGCATGGGATGGGTACGAGCAGTACTTC. This gives the protein CASRPGAWDGYEQYF.

The chain joins TRBV5-1 to TRBJ2-2, with 10 bases that match TRBD2. Germline values: CDR1 SGHRS, CDR2 YFSETQ. This CDR3 has 18 amino acids. The trim removed 4 bases at V and 1 base at J, leaving 10 bases unmatched. Written as DNA, the CDR3 is TGCGCCAGCAGCCCCAAGGCTAGCGGGGGCCGGAACACCGGGGAGCTGTTTTTT. It specifies CASSPKASGGRNTGELFF.

The genes are TRBV15 and TRBJ1-2, with D perhaps TRBD1 (6 bases). Germline V lookup: CDR1 LNHNV, CDR2 YYDKDF (reference sequence). This CDR3 comprises 16 residues. The V end lost 0 bases, the J end lost 6 bases, and 17 bases lay between the germline ends. The CDR3 DNA is TGTGCCACCAGCAGAGATCTCTATCCAGGGGACCATGGCTACACCTTC. Translated: CATSRDLYPGDHGYTF.

V usage is TRBV7-9 and J usage is TRBJ1-1, with a tentative D call TRBD1 (5 bases). Germline V lookup: CDR1 SEHNR, CDR2 FQNEAQ (reference sequence). The CDR3 spans 13 residues. The V end lost 3 bases, the J end lost 3 bases, and 8 bases lay between the germline ends. CDR3 protein: CASSLGGDTEAFF. CDR3 nucleotide sequence: TGTGCCAGCAGCTTGGGAGGGGACACTGAAGCTTTCTTT.

This chain joins TRBV28 and TRBJ2-7, with D possibly TRBD1 on 6 matching bases. V was clipped by 2 bases and J by 6 bases, with 14 bases between them. The CDR3 totals 14 residues. CDR1 and CDR2 (germline): MDHEN, SYDVKM. The DNA for the CDR3 is TGTGCCAGCAGTTTAAGTCAGGGGAAAACCGAGCAGTACTTC. Protein product: CASSLSQGKTEQYF.

The chain couples TRBV28 to TRBJ1-1; D perhaps matches TRBD1 (6 bases). Germline CDR1 and CDR2: MDHEN and SYDVKM. The CDR3 has 14 amino acids. The germline V and J ends were trimmed by 3 bases and 6 bases, with 14 bases remaining between them. The CDR3 protein is CASSFLQGTSEAFF. The CDR3 DNA reads TGTGCCAGCAGTTTCCTCCAGGGGACCTCTGAAGCTTTCTTT.

The rearrangement links TRBV28 to TRBJ2-3, with D perhaps TRBD1 (6 bases). Between the trimmed V and J ends, which lost 6 bases and 3 bases, there was a span of 16 bases. CDR3 length equals 15 residues. Looked up from germline, CDR1 is MDHEN and CDR2 is SYDVKM. Written as DNA, the CDR3 is TGTGCCAGCAGAATACAGGGAACGTTGACAGATACGCAGTATTTT. Translation: CASRIQGTLTDTQYF.

This chain joins TRBV6-5 and TRBJ2-1; 8 bases match TRBD2. The CDR3 has 14 amino acids. With 2 bases clipped from V and 6 bases from J, the junction kept 3 bases outside the gene matches. Germline-derived CDR1 and CDR2 are MNHEY and SVGAGI. The CDR3 DNA follows: TGTGCCAGCAGTTACGTTAGCGGGGCCAATGAGCAGTTCTTC. Its translation is CASSYVSGANEQFF.

The rearrangement uses TRBV4-2 and TRBJ2-3, with unresolved D. The CDR3 runs 15 residues. The germline V gene encodes CDR1 LGHNA and CDR2 YNFKEQ. V lost 0 bases, J lost 6 bases, and 13 bases lay in between. CDR3 coding DNA: TGTGCCAGCAGCCAAGATCGAGCCTGGTCGGATACGCAGTATTTT. Translation: CASSQDRAWSDTQYF.

This chain links TRBV28 with TRBJ2-7; TRBD1 matches at 8 bases. J gave up 4 bases and V 7 bases, and 12 bases lay outside the gene matches. There are 15 residues in the CDR3. In germline, CDR1 is MDHEN, CDR2 SYDVKM. CDR3 sequence: CASTRTGTGPYEQYF. The CDR3 bases are TGTGCCAGCACTAGGACCGGGACAGGCCCTTACGAGCAGTACTTC.

The gene calls are TRBV6-6 and TRBJ2-7, with TRBD1 matching 8 bases. V dropped 10 bases and J dropped 6; count of bases not matched to a gene: 8. Germline assignment: CDR1 MNHNY and CDR2 SVGAGI (reference sequence). This CDR3 is 12 amino acids long. This chain's CDR3 is CATRTGQVEQYF. The CDR3, as DNA: TGTGCCACCAGGACAGGGCAGGTCGAGCAGTACTTC.

The genes are TRBV5-1 and TRBJ1-2, with D possibly matching TRBD1 (6 bases). CDR1 is SGHRS, CDR2 YFSETQ, per germline. This CDR3 contains 13 residues. V lost 7 bases to trimming and J lost 4 bases, with 14 bases between them. CDR3 region: CASQAQGSYGYTF. CDR3 DNA: TGCGCCAGCCAGGCTCAGGGGTCCTATGGCTACACCTTC.